The next 16 T cell receptor beta chains were all read from a single sample in a study of read filtering for tumor transcriptome and immune sequencing (dated by TCRdb to the early 2020s). Sequencing took place on an Illumina HiSeq 4000. Starting from 350 to 500 ng RNA, TCR libraries were constructed with the Immunoverse kit using molecular barcoded adaptors that cover the alpha/delta and beta/gamma chains. The public reads were reprocessed in TCRdb via fastp at Q25 and MiXCR, keeping in-frame beta chains. Under each unique CDR3 protein, matching rows form one entry showing the most common genes and DNA. A total of tens of thousands of distinct CDR3 sequences appear in this sample, roughly 21% of them only once. Roughly an eighth of the sample goes to the ten largest clones. Sample: a population of CD138-negative cells sorted from bone marrow. The sample's cell subset or site, from its label and the paper: bone marrow mononuclear cells depleted of CD138+ plasma/myeloma cells by negative magnetic selection. The origin of the receptors is a donor over 35 with multiple myeloma.

CDR3: CASSTGGLGGETQYF. The DNA for the CDR3 is TGTGCCAGCTCGACCGGGGGACTAGGGGGAGAGACCCAGTACTTC. The chain is built from TRBV25-1 and TRBJ2-5, with 8 bases fitting TRBD2. CDR1 MGHDK and CDR2 SYGVNS come from the germline V gene. This CDR3 is 15 amino acids long. V trimming: 8 bases; J trimming: 4 bases; junction bases outside the gene matches: 12.

This clonotype was detected ten times or more. This sequence joins TRBV11-2 and TRBJ2-1; 12 positions agree with TRBD2. V dropped 5 bases and J dropped 0; count of bases not matched to a gene: 2. Germline assignment: CDR1 SGHAT and CDR2 FQNNGV. The CDR3 sequence is 16 residues long. The CDR3 loop is CASSAGLAGSYNEQFF. CDR3 sequence (DNA): TGTGCCAGCAGCGCGGGACTAGCGGGCTCCTACAATGAGCAGTTCTTC.

This chain links TRBV19 with TRBJ1-5; D is ambiguous. CDR1 is LNHDA and CDR2 is SQIVND in the germline V gene (reference sequence). The CDR3 consists of 14 residues. V was trimmed by 7 bases and J by 7 bases, leaving 17 bases between them. CDR3 region: CASNQRWGGQPQHF. CDR3 DNA: TGTGCCAGTAATCAAAGGTGGGGAGGACAGCCCCAGCATTTT.

This clonotype has a handful of counts. This chain joins TRBV11-2 and TRBJ1-1, with 7 bases fitting TRBD1. CDR1 is SGHAT, CDR2 FQNNGV, per germline. The CDR3 length is 17 residues. The trim removed 7 bases at V and 0 bases at J, leaving 14 bases unmatched. The CDR3 loop reads CASTSRGSGQLNTEAFF. The DNA for the CDR3 is TGTGCCAGCACCTCAAGAGGGTCGGGACAGTTGAACACTGAAGCTTTCTTT. Using reference TRBV11-2 and TRBJ1-1 for the parts outside the CDR3, the full variable domain is EAGVAQSPRYKIIEKRQSVAFWCNPISGHATLYWYQQILGQGPKLLIQFQNNGVVDDSQLPKDRFSAERLKGVDSTLKIQPAKLEDSAVYLCASTSRGSGQLNTEAFFGQGTRLTVV.

This clonotype was picked up many times. The V call is TRBV5-1, the J call TRBJ2-3; 8 bases match TRBD2. This CDR3 comprises 16 residues. Germline V gene data show CDR1 as SGHRS and CDR2 as YFSETQ. The junction had 9 bases not matched to a gene; V was cut back by 4 bases and J by 2 bases. The CDR3 DNA is TGCGCCAGCAGCCTTCCTAGCGGGTCCTCCACAGATACGCAGTATTTT. Protein product: CASSLPSGSSTDTQYF.

This clonotype was detected a few times. A much larger clone lies a single base off, so this may be a read error. CDR3 sequence (DNA): TGTGCCACCAAGTTCCGGGGGTTAAACACAGGTACGCAGTATTTT. This sequence encodes CATKFRGLNTGTQYF. This chain uses TRBV6-2 or TRBV6-3 with TRBJ2-3, with a weak D call TRBD2 (6 bases). The germline V gene encodes CDR1 MNHEY and CDR2 SVGEGT. CDR3 length: 15 residues.

This sequence joins TRBV28 and TRBJ1-2; D is ambiguous. CDR1 MDHEN and CDR2 SYDVKM come from the germline V gene. The V gene lost 3 bases and the J gene lost 6 bases, with 8 bases spanning the gap. CDR3 length equals 12 residues. CDR3 residues: CASSFYHNGYTF. Written as DNA, the CDR3 is TGTGCCAGCAGTTTTTATCATAATGGCTACACCTTC.

This clonotype was picked up many times. V gene TRBV12-3 or TRBV12-4 combines with J gene TRBJ1-4, with D tentatively TRBD1 (5 bases). The CDR3 spans 14 residues. Trimming cost V 5 bases and J 3 bases, with 10 bases left between them. CDR3 region: CASSRQLANEKLFF. CDR3 DNA: TGTGCCAGCAGTCGACAGTTAGCTAATGAAAAACTGTTTTTT.

This clonotype was recorded at least ten times. Compared with germline, one end of the junction differs, possibly owing to a read error. The V gene is TRBV7-2, the J gene TRBJ2-7; D may be TRBD2 (6 bases). This CDR3 is 13 amino acids long. Germline CDR1 reads SGHTA; CDR2 reads FQGNSA. CDR3 sequence: CASSLGLSREQYF. Here the CDR3 DNA reads TGCGCCAGCAGCTTGGGACTGTCGAGGGAGCAGTACTTC.

Concerning this clonotype: A single base separates this from a much larger clone, so it may be a read error. The CDR3 sequence: CASSISSYNERFF. The CDR3 DNA sequence: TGTGCCAGTAGTATAAGCTCCTACAATGAGCGGTTCTTC. The chain links TRBV19 to TRBJ2-1, with unresolved D. CDR1 is LNHDA and CDR2 is SQIVND in the germline V gene (reference sequence). The CDR3 consists of 13 residues.

This clonotype was observed at least ten times. The V gene is TRBV2, the J gene TRBJ2-3; a possible D gene is TRBD2 (5 bases). CDR3 size: 12 residues. Germline V gives CDR1 SNHLY, CDR2 FYNNEI. Trimming stripped 3 bases from V and 7 bases from J, with 8 bases between. CDR3 residues: CASSDLGNTQYF. The DNA for the CDR3 is TGTGCCAGCAGTGATCTCGGGAATACGCAGTATTTT.

In its sample, this clonotype was seen many times. The rearrangement uses TRBV18 and TRBJ1-2; no clear D. This CDR3 region has 12 residues. V was clipped by 2 bases and J by 13 bases, with 14 bases between them. Per the germline V gene, CDR1 is KGHSH and CDR2 is LQKENI. The CDR3 DNA is TGTGCCAGCTCACCAAAGGGTGACATCCCCACCTTC. Amino acid sequence: CASSPKGDIPTF.

This clonotype was counted at least ten times. The CDR3 coding sequence is TGCGCCAGCAGCTTGGTCAGGGGGAGCGAAAAACTGTTTTTT. It translates to CASSLVRGSEKLFF. This chain joins TRBV5-1 and TRBJ1-4, with TRBD1 identical over 7 bases. Germline V gene sequence: CDR1 SGHRS, CDR2 YFSETQ. CDR3 length equals 14 residues. Unmatched junction bases numbered 4, after V lost 0 bases and J lost 8 bases.

The genes are TRBV11-2 and TRBJ1-2, with D possibly TRBD1 on 6 matching bases. CDR3 length: 17 amino acids. V was trimmed by 4 bases and J by 4 bases, leaving 22 bases between them. In germline, CDR1 is SGHAT, CDR2 FQNNGV. This chain's CDR3 is CASSSLGDKSNAYGYTF. The DNA of the CDR3 is TGTGCCAGCAGCTCCTTAGGGGACAAGTCTAATGCCTATGGCTACACCTTC.

This clonotype was found a few times. This chain joins TRBV11-2 and TRBJ1-2; 7 bases are a match to TRBD1. CDR1 and CDR2 (germline): SGHAT, FQNNGV. With 5 bases clipped from V and 13 bases from J, the junction kept 16 bases outside the gene matches. The CDR3 runs to 14 residues. CDR3 sequence reads: CASSAQQGPGHSTF. The CDR3 region has the DNA TGTGCCAGCAGCGCTCAACAGGGGCCGGGGCATTCCACCTTC.

Remarks on this clonotype: A much larger clone lies a single base off, so this may be a read error. The rearrangement uses TRBV3-1 and TRBJ2-7; 9 bases are shared with TRBD1. This CDR3 contains 14 residues. Trimming cost V 5 bases and J 5 bases; bases outside gene matches: 7. Germline V gene lookup returns CDR1 LGHDT and CDR2 YNNKEL (reference sequence). CDR3 protein: CASSVWTGDHEQYF. The CDR3 region has the DNA TGTGCCAGCAGCGTGTGGACAGGGGACCACGAGCAGTACTTC.